This T cell receptor beta chain comes out of a study of blood T cell repertoires in COVID-19. Study-level information: Samples representing acute and convalescent COVID-19 were sourced from the United States, Italy and Spain. In each case, the material was cDNA or gDNA derived from T cells, B-cell-depleted T cells, or PBMCs.

The data were produced by immunoSEQ multiplex PCR, yet TCRdb's version contains in-frame clones alone and is incomplete. The table includes 150,000 to 200,000 clones, 89% detected once. Categorization into cohorts depended on clinical history that participants reported. The CDR3 is 12 residues long. Between the trimmed V and J ends, which lost 5 bases and 3 bases, there was a span of 7 bases. The J gene is TRBJ1-2, the V gene TRBV12-3 or TRBV12-4; unclear D gene. The clonotype originates from a woman between 18 and 30 years old who had recovered from COVID-19. Sequenced input: PBMCs or T cells enriched from blood (not recorded which). In nucleotides, the CDR3 is TGTGCCAGCAGTCTGGGCCACTATGGCTACACCTTC. Residues: CASSLGHYGYTF.